The T cell receptor beta chain under discussion was sequenced for a study of T cell repertoires in aging, cancer and after chemotherapy. Whole-study results and caveats: Compared with age-matched healthy donors, untreated hematological or solid cancer patients showed higher blood TCR clonality.

Note on this clonotype: The antigen remains undetermined.

A mixed TRB-A/B primer pool amplified rearranged TRB by multiplex touch-down PCR. TCRdb redid the calling of the multiplex PCR reads with MiXCR, one entry per CDR3 protein. Of over 2,500 distinct CDR3 sequences listed, around 25% are singletons. The CDR3 loop spans 14 amino acids. Trimming cost V 4 bases and J 6 bases, with 13 bases left between them. CDR1 and CDR2 (germline): LGHNA, YSLEER. Peripheral blood genomic DNA, not sorted cells or RNA, was the template. Sample: blood. The genes are TRBV4-3 and TRBJ2-1; TRBD2 might be the D (6 bases). The origin of this receptor is a human donor with a solid tumor. In nucleotides, the CDR3 is TGCGCCAGCAGCCGGGGGACTGCCCTCAATGAGCAGTTCTTC. Protein sequence: CASSRGTALNEQFF.